This T cell receptor beta chain was observed in a study of OX40 agonist ivuxolimab in advanced cancers. Study findings and constraints: The authors did not determine the antigen specificity of the expanded peripheral T cells. Some of the lowest clonal expansion was seen in partial responders at 0.1-3.0 mg/kg. CD8+ T cells (on average) carried more expanded clones than CD4+ T cells. Dosing at 0.1 to 3.0 mg/kg was accompanied by clonal expansion of CD4+ and CD8+ blood T cells by week 6.

Turning to this clone: Antigen unknown.

The V end lost 0 bases, the J end lost 4 bases, and 13 bases lay between the germline ends. The germline V gene has CDR1 LNHNV and CDR2 YYDKDF (reference sequence). This CDR3 contains 15 residues. Libraries were prepared by immunoSEQ multiplex PCR; TCRdb keeps only in-frame clonotypes and omits some of them. The sample consists of more than 35,000 clones, 60% to 85% of them appearing once. The sample here was CD4+ or CD8+ T cells sorted from blood, taken in a trial of the OX40 agonist ivuxolimab. This clonotype originated in an adult with an advanced solid tumor such as melanoma, head and neck, liver or kidney cancer. The rearrangement uses TRBV15 and TRBJ2-7; D may be TRBD2 (6 bases). CDR3 amino acids: CATSRDNSGDYEQYF. The CDR3 DNA follows: TGTGCCACCAGCAGAGATAATAGCGGCGATTACGAGCAGTACTTC. Looking up the rest from reference TRBV15 and TRBJ2-7 gives the full variable domain: DAMVIQNPRYQVTQFGKPVTLSCSQTLNHNVMYWYQQKSSQAPKLLFHYYDKDFNNEADTPDNFQSRRPNTSFCFLDIRSPGLGDTAMYLCATSRDNSGDYEQYFGPGTRLTVT.